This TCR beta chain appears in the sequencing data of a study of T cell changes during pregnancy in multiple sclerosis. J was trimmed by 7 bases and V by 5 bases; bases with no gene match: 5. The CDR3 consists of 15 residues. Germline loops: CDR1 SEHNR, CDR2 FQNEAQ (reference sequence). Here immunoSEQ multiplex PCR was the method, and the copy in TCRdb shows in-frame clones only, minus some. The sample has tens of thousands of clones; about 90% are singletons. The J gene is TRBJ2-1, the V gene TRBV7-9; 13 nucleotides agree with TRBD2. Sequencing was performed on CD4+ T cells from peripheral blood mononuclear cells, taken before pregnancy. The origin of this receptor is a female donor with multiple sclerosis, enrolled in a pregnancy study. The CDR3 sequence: CASSRLAGGQNEQFF. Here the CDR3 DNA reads TGTGCCAGCAGCCGACTAGCGGGAGGTCAAAATGAGCAGTTCTTC. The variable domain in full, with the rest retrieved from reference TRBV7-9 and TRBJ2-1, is DTGVSQNPRHKITKRGQNVTFRCDPISEHNRLYWYRQTLGQGPEFLTYFQNEAQLEKSRLLSDRFSAERPKGSFSTLEIQRTEQGDSAMYLCASSRLAGGQNEQFFGPGTRLTVL.